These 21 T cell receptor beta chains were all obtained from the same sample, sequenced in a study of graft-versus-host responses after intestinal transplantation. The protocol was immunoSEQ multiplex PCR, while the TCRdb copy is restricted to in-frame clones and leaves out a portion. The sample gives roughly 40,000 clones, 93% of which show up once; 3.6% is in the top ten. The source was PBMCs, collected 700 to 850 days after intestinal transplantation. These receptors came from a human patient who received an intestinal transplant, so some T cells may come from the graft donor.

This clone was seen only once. CDR3 nucleotide sequence: TGTGCTAGTGGTTCGGGGTTATATCAGCCCCAGCATTTT. Its protein is CASGSGLYQPQHF. V gene TRBV12-5 combines with J gene TRBJ1-5; D remains ambiguous. The germline V and J ends were trimmed by 4 bases and 5 bases, with 9 bases remaining between them. The CDR3 contains 13 residues. Looked up from germline, CDR1 is LGHNT and CDR2 is FRNRAP.

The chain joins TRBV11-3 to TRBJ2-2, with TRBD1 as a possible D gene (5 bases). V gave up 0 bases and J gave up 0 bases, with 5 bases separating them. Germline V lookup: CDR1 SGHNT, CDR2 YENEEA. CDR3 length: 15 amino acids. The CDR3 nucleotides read TGTGCCAGCAGCTTAGAAGGGGCGAACACCGGGGAGCTGTTTTTT. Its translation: CASSLEGANTGELFF.

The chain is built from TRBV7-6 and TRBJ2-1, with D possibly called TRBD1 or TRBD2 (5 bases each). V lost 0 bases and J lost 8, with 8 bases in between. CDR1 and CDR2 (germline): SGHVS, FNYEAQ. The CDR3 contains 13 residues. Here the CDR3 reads CASSLARGDEQFF. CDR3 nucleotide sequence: TGTGCCAGCAGCTTAGCGAGGGGCGATGAGCAGTTCTTC.

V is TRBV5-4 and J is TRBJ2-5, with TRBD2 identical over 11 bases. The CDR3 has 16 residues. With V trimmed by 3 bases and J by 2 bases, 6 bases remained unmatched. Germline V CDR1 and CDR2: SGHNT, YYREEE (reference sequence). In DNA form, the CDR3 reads TGTGCCAGCAGCTCCTATAGCGGGAGGGGACAAGAGACCCAGTACTTC. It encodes CASSSYSGRGQETQYF.

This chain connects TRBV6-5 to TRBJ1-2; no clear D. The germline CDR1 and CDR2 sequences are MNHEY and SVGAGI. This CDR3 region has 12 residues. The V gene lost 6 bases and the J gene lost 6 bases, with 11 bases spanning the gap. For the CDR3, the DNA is TGTGCCAGCAGCCGGGCGCCTCATGGCTACACCTTC. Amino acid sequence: CASSRAPHGYTF.

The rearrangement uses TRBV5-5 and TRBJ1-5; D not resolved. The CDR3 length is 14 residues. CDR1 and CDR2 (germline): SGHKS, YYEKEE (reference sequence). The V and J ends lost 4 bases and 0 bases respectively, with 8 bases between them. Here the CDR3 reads CASSGEFSNQPQHF. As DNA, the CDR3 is TGTGCCAGCAGCGGCGAGTTTAGCAATCAGCCCCAGCATTTT.

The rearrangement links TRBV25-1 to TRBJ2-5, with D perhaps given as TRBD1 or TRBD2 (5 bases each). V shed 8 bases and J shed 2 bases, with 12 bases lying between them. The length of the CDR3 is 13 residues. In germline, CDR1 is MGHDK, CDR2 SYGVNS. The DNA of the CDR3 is TGTGCCAGCGCAGGGACCCCTCAAGAGACCCAGTACTTC. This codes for CASAGTPQETQYF.

The CDR3, as DNA: TGCGCCAGCAGCTTGGACGGATACTATGGCTACACCTTC. It translates to CASSLDGYYGYTF. The chain has TRBV5-1 and TRBJ1-2; D gene ambiguous. V dropped 0 bases and J dropped 3 bases, with 6 bases sitting between them. Germline V gene sequence: CDR1 SGHRS, CDR2 YFSETQ. The CDR3 runs 13 residues.

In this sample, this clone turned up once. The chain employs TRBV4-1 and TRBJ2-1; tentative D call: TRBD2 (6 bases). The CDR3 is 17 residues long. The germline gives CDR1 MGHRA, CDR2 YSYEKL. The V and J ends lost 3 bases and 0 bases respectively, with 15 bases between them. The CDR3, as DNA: TGCGCCAGCAGCCAGGAGGGTCCTCTATTCTCCTACAATGAGCAGTTCTTC. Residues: CASSQEGPLFSYNEQFF.

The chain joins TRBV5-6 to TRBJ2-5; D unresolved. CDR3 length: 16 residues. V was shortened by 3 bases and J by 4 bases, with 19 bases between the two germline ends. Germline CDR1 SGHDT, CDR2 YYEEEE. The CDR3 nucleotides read TGTGCCAGCAGCTCACCGGATTACTGGTCCAGAGAGACCCAGTACTTC. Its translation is CASSSPDYWSRETQYF.

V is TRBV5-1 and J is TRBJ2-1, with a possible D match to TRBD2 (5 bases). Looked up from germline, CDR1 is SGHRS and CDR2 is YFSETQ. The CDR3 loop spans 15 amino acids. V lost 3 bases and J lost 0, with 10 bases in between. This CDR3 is CASSSLGSSYNEQFF. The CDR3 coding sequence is TGCGCCAGCAGCTCCTTAGGGAGCTCCTACAATGAGCAGTTCTTC.

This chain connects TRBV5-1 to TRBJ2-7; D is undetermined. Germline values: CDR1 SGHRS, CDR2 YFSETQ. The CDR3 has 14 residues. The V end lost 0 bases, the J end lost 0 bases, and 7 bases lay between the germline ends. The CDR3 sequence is CASSLERNSYEQYF. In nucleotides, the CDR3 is TGCGCCAGCAGCTTGGAAAGGAACTCCTACGAGCAGTACTTC.

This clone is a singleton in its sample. The CDR3 region is CSAPGGGRYDTQYF. Here the CDR3 DNA reads TGCAGCGCCCCCGGTGGGGGGAGATACGATACGCAGTATTTT. The chain has TRBV29-1 and TRBJ2-3, with D possibly being TRBD2 (6 bases). Germline-derived CDR1 and CDR2 are SQVTM and ANQGSEA. Trimming stripped 7 bases from V and 6 bases from J, with 20 bases between. This CDR3 comprises 14 residues.

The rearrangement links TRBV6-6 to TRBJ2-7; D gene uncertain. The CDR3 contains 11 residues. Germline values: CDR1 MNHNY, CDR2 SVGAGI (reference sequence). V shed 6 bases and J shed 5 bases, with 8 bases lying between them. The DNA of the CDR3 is TGTGCCAGCAGGGTATCGCACGAGCAGTACTTC. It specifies CASRVSHEQYF.

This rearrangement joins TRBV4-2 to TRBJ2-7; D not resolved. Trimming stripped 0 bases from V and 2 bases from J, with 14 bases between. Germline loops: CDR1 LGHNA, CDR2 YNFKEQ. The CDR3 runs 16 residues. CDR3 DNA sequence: TGTGCCAGCAGCCAAGATAGTCAGGCACTCGCCTACGAGCAGTACTTC. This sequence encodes CASSQDSQALAYEQYF.

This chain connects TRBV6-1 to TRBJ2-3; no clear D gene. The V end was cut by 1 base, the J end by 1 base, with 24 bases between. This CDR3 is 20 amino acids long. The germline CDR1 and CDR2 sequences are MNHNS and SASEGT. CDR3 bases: TGTGCCAGCAGTGAAGACCCCTCGCCATTCGAGTTTGAGGGCACAGATACGCAGTATTTT. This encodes CASSEDPSPFEFEGTDTQYF.

The CDR3 reads CASSLGDYLTGELFF. DNA for the CDR3: TGCGCCAGCAGCTTGGGGGACTATCTTACCGGGGAGCTGTTTTTT. The chain carries TRBV5-1 and TRBJ2-2; 7 positions match TRBD2. This CDR3 contains 15 residues. After removal of 0 bases from V and 5 bases from J, the junction contained 4 bases not matched to a gene. Germline V gene lookup returns CDR1 SGHRS and CDR2 YFSETQ.

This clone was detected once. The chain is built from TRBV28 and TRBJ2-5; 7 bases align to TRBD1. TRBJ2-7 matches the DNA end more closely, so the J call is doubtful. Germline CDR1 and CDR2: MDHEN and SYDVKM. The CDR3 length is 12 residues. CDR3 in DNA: TGTGCCACCTCGACAGGGTTGTACGAGCAGTACTTC. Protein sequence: CATSTGLYEQYF.

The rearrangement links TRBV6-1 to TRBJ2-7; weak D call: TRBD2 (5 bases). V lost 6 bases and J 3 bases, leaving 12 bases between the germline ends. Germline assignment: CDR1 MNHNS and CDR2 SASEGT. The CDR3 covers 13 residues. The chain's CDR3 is CASRDSVIYEQYF. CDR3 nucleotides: TGTGCCAGCAGGGACTCGGTCATCTACGAGCAGTACTTC.

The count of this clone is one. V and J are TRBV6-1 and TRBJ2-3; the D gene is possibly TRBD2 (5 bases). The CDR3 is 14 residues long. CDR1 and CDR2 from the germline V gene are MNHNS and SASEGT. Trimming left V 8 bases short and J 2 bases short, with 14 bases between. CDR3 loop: CASFREAATDTQYF. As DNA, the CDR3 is TGTGCCAGCTTTCGAGAAGCGGCCACAGATACGCAGTATTTT.

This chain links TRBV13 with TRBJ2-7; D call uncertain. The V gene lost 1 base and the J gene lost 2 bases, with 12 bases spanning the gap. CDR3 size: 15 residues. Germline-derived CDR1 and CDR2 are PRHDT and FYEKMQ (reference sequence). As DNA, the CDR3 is TGTGCCAGCAGCTTAGCATTTAGTAATGCCTACGAGCAGTACTTC. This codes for CASSLAFSNAYEQYF.